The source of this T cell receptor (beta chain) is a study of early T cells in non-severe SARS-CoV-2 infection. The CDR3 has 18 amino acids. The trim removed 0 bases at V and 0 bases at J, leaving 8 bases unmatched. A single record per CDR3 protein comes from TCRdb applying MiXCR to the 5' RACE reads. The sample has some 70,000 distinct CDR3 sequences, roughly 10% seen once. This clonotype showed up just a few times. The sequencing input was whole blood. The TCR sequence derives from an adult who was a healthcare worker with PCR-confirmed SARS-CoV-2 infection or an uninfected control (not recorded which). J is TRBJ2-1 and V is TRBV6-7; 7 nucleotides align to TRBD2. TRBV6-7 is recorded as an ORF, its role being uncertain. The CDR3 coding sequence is TGTGCCAGCAGTTACTCTTCGAGCGGGAACAGCTCCTACAATGAGCAGTTCTTC. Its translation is CASSYSSSGNSSYNEQFF.